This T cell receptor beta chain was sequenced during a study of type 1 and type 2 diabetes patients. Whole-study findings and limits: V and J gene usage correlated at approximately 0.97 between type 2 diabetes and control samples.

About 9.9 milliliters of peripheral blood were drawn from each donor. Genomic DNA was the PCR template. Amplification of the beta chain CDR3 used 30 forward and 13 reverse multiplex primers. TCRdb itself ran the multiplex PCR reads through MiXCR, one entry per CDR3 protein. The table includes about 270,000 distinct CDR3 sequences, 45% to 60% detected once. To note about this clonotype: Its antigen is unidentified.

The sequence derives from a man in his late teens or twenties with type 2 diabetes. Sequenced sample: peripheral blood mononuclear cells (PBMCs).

CDR3 sequence reads: CASSLRYQPQHF. CDR3 nucleotide sequence: TGTGCCAGCAGTTTAAGGTATCAGCCCCAGCATTTT. The V gene is TRBV28, the J gene TRBJ1-5; no firm D call. Germline CDR1 is MDHEN and CDR2 is SYDVKM. V was trimmed by 2 bases and J by 5 bases, leaving 4 bases between them. The CDR3 runs to 12 residues.